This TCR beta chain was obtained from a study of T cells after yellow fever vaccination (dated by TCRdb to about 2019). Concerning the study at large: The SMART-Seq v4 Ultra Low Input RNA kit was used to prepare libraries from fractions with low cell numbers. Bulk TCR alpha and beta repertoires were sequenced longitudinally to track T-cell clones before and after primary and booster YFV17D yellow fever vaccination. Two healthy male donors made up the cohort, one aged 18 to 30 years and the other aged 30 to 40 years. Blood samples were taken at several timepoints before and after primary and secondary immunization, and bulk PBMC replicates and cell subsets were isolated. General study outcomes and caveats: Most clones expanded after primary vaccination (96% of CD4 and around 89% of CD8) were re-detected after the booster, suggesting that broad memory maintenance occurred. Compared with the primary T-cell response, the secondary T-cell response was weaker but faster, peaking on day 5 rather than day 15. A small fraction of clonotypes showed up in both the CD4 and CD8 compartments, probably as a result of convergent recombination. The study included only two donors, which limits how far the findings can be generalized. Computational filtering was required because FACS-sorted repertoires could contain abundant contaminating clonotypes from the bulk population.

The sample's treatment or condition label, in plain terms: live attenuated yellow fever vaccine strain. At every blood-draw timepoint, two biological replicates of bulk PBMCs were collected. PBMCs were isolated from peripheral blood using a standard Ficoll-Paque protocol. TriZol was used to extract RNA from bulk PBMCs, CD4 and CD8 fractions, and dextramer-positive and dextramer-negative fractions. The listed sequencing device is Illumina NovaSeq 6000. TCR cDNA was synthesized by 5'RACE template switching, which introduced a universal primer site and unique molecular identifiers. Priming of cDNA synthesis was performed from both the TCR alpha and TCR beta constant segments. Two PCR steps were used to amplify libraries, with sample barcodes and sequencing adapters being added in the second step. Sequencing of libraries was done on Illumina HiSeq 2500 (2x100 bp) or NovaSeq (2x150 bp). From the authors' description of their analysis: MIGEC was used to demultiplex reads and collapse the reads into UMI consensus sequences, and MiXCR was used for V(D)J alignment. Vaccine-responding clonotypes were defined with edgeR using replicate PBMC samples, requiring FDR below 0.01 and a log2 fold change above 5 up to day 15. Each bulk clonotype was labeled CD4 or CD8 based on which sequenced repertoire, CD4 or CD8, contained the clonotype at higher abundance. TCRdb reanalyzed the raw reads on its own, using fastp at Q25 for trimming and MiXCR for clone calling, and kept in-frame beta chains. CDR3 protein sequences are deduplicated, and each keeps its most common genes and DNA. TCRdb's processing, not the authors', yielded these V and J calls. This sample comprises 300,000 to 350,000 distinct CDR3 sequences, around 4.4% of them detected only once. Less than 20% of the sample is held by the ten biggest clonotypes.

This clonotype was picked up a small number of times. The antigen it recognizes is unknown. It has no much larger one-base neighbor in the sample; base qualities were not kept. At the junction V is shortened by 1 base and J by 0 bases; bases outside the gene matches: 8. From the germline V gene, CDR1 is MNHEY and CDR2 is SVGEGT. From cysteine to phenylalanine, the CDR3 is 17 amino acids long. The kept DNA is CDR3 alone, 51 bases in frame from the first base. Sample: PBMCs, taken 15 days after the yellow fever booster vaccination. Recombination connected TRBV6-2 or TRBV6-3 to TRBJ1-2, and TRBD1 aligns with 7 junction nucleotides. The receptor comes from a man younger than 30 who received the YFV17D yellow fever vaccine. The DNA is TGTGCCAGCAGTTACTTCACCGGGACAGTCCCTAACTATGGCTACACCTTC. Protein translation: CASSYFTGTVPNYGYTF.